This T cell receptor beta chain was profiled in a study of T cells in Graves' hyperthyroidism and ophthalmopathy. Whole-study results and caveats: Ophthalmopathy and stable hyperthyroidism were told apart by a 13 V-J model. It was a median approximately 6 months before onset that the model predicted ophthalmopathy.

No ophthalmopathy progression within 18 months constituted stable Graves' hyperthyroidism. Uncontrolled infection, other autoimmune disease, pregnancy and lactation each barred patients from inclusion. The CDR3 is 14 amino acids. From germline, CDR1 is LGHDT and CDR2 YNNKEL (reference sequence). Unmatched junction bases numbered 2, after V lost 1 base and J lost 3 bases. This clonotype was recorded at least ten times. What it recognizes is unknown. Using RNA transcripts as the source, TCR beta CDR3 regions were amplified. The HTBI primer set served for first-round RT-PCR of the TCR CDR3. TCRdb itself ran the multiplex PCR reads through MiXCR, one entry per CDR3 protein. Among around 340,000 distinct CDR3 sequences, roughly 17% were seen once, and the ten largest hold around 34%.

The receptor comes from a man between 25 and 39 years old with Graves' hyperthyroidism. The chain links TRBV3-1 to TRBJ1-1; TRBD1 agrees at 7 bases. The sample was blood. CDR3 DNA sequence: TGTGCCAGCAGCCAAGGGACAGGCGACACTGAAGCTTTCTTT. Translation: CASSQGTGDTEAFF.